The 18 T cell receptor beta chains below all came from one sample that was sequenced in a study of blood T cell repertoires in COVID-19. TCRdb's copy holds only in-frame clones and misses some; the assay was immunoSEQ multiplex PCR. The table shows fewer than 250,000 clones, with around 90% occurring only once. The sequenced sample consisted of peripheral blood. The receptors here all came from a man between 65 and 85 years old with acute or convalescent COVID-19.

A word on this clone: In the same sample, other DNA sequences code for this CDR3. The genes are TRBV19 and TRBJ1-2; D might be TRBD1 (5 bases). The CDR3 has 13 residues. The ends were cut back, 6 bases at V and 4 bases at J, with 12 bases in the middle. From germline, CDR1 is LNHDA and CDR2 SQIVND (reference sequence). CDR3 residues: CASRDRGGYGYTF. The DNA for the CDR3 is TGTGCCAGTAGAGACAGAGGCGGCTATGGCTACACCTTC.

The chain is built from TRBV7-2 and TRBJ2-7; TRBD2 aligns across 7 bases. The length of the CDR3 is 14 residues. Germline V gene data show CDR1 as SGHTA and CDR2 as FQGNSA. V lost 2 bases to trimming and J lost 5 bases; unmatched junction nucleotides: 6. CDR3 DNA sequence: TGTGCCAGCAGCTTACGGCGGGAGTCGCACGAGCAGTACTTC. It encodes CASSLRRESHEQYF.

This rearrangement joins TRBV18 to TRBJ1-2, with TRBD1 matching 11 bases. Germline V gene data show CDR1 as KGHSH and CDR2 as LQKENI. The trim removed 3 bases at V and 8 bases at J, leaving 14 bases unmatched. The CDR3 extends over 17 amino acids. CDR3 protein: CASSPPGQGGLGRGYTF. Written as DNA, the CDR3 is TGTGCCAGCTCACCTCCGGGACAGGGGGGACTCGGGCGAGGCTACACCTTC.

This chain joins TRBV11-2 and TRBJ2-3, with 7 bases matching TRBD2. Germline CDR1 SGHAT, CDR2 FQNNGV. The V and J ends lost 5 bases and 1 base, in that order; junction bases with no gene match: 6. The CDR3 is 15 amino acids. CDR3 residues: CASSPALAGTDTQYF. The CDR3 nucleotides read TGTGCCAGCAGCCCGGCGCTAGCGGGCACAGATACGCAGTATTTT.

CDR3: CASIAYSGNTIYF. The CDR3 DNA reads as TGTGCCAGCATCGCGTACTCTGGAAACACCATATATTTT. This rearrangement joins TRBV12-3 or TRBV12-4 to TRBJ1-3; D ambiguous. Trimming removed 7 bases from V and 0 bases from J, with 7 bases in between. This CDR3 contains 13 residues.

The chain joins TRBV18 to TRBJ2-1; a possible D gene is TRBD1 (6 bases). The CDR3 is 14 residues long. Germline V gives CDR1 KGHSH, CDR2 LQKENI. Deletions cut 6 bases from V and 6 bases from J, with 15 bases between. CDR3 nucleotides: TGTGCCAGCTCTCAAGACAGGACCCTCAATGAGCAGTTCTTC. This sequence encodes CASSQDRTLNEQFF.

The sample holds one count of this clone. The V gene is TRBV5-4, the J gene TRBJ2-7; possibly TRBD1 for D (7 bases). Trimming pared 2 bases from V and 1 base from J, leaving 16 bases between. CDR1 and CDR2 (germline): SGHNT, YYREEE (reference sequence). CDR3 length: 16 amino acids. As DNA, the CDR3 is TGTGCCAGCAGCTTAGGGACAGCGGGCTCGTCCTACGAGCAGTACTTC. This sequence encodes CASSLGTAGSSYEQYF.

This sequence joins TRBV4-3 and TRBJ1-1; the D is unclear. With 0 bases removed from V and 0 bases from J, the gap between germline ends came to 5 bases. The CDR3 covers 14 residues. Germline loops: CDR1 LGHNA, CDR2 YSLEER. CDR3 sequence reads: CASSQDTLNTEAFF. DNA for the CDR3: TGCGCCAGCAGCCAAGATACATTGAACACTGAAGCTTTCTTT.

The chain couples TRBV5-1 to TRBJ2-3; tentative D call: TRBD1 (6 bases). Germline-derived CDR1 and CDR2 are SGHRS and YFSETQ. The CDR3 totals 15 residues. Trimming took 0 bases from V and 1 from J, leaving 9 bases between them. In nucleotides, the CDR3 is TGCGCCAGCAGCTTGGACAGGGCGGGCACAGATACGCAGTATTTT. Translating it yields CASSLDRAGTDTQYF.

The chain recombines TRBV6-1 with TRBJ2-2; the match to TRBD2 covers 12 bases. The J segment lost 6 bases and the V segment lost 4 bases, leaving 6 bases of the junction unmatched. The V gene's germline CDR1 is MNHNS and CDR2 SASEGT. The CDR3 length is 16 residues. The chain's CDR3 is CASSGPGLAGPGELFF. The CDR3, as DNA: TGTGCCAGCAGTGGGCCGGGACTAGCGGGCCCCGGGGAGCTGTTTTTT.

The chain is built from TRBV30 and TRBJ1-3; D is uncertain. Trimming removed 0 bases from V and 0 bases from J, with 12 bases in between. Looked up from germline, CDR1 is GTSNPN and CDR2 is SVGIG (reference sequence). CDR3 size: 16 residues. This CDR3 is CAWSVPGFYSGNTIYF. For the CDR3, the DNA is TGTGCCTGGAGTGTACCGGGTTTTTACTCTGGAAACACCATATATTTT. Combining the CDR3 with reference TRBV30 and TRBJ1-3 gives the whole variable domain SQTIHQWPATLVQPVGSPLSLECTVEGTSNPNLYWYRQAAGRGLQLLFYSVGIGQISSEVPQNLSASRPQDRQFILSSKKLLLSDSGFYLCAWSVPGFYSGNTIYFGEGSWLTVV.

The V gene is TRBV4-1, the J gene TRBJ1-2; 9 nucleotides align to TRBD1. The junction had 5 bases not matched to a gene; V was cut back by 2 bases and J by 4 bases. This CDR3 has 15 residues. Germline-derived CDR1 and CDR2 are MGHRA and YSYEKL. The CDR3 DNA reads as TGCGCCAGCAGCCAACCCACAGGGGGCGGCTATGGCTACACCTTC. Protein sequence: CASSQPTGGGYGYTF.

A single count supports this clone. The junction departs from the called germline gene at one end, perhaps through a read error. CDR3 nucleotides: TGTGCCAGCAGCGTAGAAGGCAGGGGCTCCCACGAGCAGTACTTC. Amino acids: CASSVEGRGSHEQYF. The chain combines TRBV9 with TRBJ2-7, with D maybe TRBD1 (6 bases). The CDR3 has 15 residues. Per the germline V gene, CDR1 is SGDLS and CDR2 is YYNGEE.

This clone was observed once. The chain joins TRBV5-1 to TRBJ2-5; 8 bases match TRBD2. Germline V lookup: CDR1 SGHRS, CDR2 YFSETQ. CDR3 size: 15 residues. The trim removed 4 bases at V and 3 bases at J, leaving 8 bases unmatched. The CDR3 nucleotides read TGCGCCAGCAGCATGCCGGGACTAGGGAAAGAGACCCAGTACTTC. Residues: CASSMPGLGKETQYF.

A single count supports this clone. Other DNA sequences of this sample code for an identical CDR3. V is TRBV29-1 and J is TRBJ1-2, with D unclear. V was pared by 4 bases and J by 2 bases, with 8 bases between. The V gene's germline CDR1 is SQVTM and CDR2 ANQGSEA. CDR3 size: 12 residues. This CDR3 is CSVGGRNYGYTF. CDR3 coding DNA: TGCAGCGTTGGCGGAAGGAACTATGGCTACACCTTC.

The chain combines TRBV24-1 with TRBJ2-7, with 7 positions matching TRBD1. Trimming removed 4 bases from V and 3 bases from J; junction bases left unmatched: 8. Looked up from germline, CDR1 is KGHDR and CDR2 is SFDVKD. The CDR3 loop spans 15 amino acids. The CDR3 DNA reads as TGTGCCACCAGTGACACCGGGACAGACCGCTACGAGCAGTACTTC. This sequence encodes CATSDTGTDRYEQYF.

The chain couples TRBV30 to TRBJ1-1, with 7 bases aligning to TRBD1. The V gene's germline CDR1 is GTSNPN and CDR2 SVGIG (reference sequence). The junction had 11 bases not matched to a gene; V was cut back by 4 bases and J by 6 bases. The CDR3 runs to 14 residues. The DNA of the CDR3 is TGTGCCTGGAATTCCCGGGACAGTTCATCTGAAGCTTTCTTT. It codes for CAWNSRDSSSEAFF.

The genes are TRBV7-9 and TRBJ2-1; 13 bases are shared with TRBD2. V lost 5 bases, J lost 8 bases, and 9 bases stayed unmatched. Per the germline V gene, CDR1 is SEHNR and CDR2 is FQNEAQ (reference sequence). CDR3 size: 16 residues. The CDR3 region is CASSLELAGGPYEQFF. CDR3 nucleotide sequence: TGTGCCAGCAGCCTCGAACTAGCGGGAGGGCCTTATGAGCAGTTCTTC.